The 10 T cell receptor beta chains presented below share a single source sample, sequenced in a study of early T cells in non-severe SARS-CoV-2 infection. TCRdb independently ran MiXCR on the 5' RACE reads; one entry per CDR3 protein. The repertoire holds fewer than 90,000 distinct CDR3 sequences, with 13% to 15% as singletons. Sequencing used whole blood. All receptors derive from an adult who was a healthcare worker with PCR-confirmed SARS-CoV-2 infection or an uninfected control (not recorded which).

The chain uses TRBV6-4 and TRBJ2-3; 10 positions agree with TRBD2. V shed 0 bases and J 4 bases; nucleotides not matched to a gene: 1. Germline V lookup: CDR1 MRHNA, CDR2 SNTAGT. The CDR3 runs 15 residues. The CDR3: CASSDSSGGADTQYF. The CDR3 DNA follows: TGTGCCAGCAGTGACTCGAGCGGGGGGGCAGATACGCAGTATTTT.

This clonotype has at least ten counts. Here the CDR3 DNA reads TGTGCCAGCAGGGCGGACCCGAGCTCCTACGAGCAGTACTTC. It translates to CASRADPSSYEQYF. V is TRBV2 and J is TRBJ2-7; no reliable D call. Germline V gene sequence: CDR1 SNHLY, CDR2 FYNNEI. This CDR3 spans 14 amino acids. Between the trimmed V and J ends, which lost 6 bases and 0 bases, there was a span of 12 bases.

This clonotype appeared a few times. The rearrangement links TRBV20-1 to TRBJ1-6; perhaps TRBD1 as D (5 bases). This CDR3 has 15 residues. Germline assignment: CDR1 DFQATT and CDR2 SNEGSKA (reference sequence). V was shortened by 6 bases and J by 6 bases, with 18 bases between the two germline ends. This CDR3 is CSALTSGLGNSPLHF. CDR3 DNA: TGCAGTGCGCTGACATCAGGGCTTGGTAATTCACCCCTCCACTTT.

This rearrangement joins TRBV20-1 to TRBJ2-7, with D perhaps TRBD1 or TRBD2 (6 bases each). This CDR3 comprises 13 residues. Germline V CDR1 and CDR2: DFQATT, SNEGSKA (reference sequence). Trimming shortened V by 6 bases and J by 0 bases, and 12 bases separated the two germline ends. CDR3 sequence reads: CSAVGGHSYEQYF. The CDR3 region has the DNA TGCAGTGCCGTCGGGGGCCACTCCTACGAGCAGTACTTC.

The chain uses TRBV20-1 and TRBJ1-6; D ambiguous. The CDR3 is 13 amino acids. With 2 bases removed from V and 6 bases from J, the gap between germline ends came to 8 bases. Germline V gene sequence: CDR1 DFQATT, CDR2 SNEGSKA (reference sequence). CDR3 DNA sequence: TGCAGTGCTAGATCCGCCAGTAATTCACCCCTCCACTTT. Its protein product is CSARSASNSPLHF.

This clonotype has just a few counts. The chain employs TRBV20-1 and TRBJ1-1; D possibly corresponds to TRBD1 (5 bases). The CDR3 contains 13 residues. The V end was cut by 7 bases, the J end by 2 bases, with 14 bases between. Germline values: CDR1 DFQATT, CDR2 SNEGSKA (reference sequence). CDR3 sequence reads: CSGTRPSNTEAFF. CDR3 coding DNA: TGCAGTGGGACACGACCATCCAACACTGAAGCTTTCTTT.

The chain has TRBV5-6 and TRBJ1-1; D perhaps matches TRBD1 (5 bases). The V gene's germline CDR1 is SGHDT and CDR2 YYEEEE. V was cut by 2 bases and J by 0 bases, with 8 bases left in between. There are 14 residues in the CDR3. The CDR3 reads CASSFPGMNTEAFF. Written as DNA, the CDR3 is TGTGCCAGCAGCTTCCCAGGGATGAACACTGAAGCTTTCTTT.

In its sample, this clonotype was seen a few times. The rearrangement uses TRBV29-1 and TRBJ2-3, with 12 bases matching TRBD2. The CDR3 extends over 18 amino acids. CDR1 is SQVTM and CDR2 is ANQGSEA in the germline V gene. Trimming cost V 1 base and J 3 bases; bases outside gene matches: 11. CDR3 nucleotide sequence: TGCAGCGTTGAAGGCGTGCTAGCGGGGGGGCCAATAACAGATACGCAGTATTTT. This encodes CSVEGVLAGGPITDTQYF.

The V gene is TRBV7-2, the J gene TRBJ2-2, with 8 bases lining up with TRBD2. CDR1 and CDR2 (germline): SGHTA, FQGNSA. V trimming: 1 base; J trimming: 6 bases; junction bases outside the gene matches: 1. The CDR3 runs 14 residues. The CDR3 coding sequence is TGTGCCAGCAGCTTAGAGCGGGGGTCCGGGGAGCTGTTTTTT. Amino acid sequence: CASSLERGSGELFF. Based on the CDR3 plus reference TRBV7-2 and TRBJ2-2, the full variable domain is GAGVSQSPSNKVTEKGKDVELRCDPISGHTALYWYRQSLGQGLEFLIYFQGNSAPDKSGLPSDRFSAERTGGSVSTLTIQRTQQEDSAVYLCASSLERGSGELFFGEGSRLTVL.

The CDR3 sequence is CASSKVEGFNYGYTF. The CDR3 coding sequence is TGTGCCAGCAGCAAAGTGGAGGGATTTAACTATGGCTACACCTTC. The chain uses TRBV21-1 and TRBJ1-2. TRBV21-1 is a pseudogene segment. This CDR3 contains 15 residues.